The 29 T cell receptor beta chains below all came from one sample that was sequenced in a study of blood T cell repertoires in COVID-19. This table comes from immunoSEQ multiplex PCR, and its TCRdb copy is limited to in-frame clones, with some not included. The sample yields 150,000 or so clones, approximately 80% seen once. Specimen: PBMCs or T cells enriched from blood (not recorded which). These receptors all come from a woman in her forties or fifties who had recovered from COVID-19.

The chain couples TRBV24-1 to TRBJ2-5; D perhaps matches TRBD2 (5 bases). V was trimmed by 7 bases and J by 4 bases, leaving 12 bases between them. This CDR3 is 13 amino acids long. CDR1 and CDR2 from the germline V gene are KGHDR and SFDVKD. As DNA, the CDR3 is TGTGCCACCAGCGGAGGATCTGCAGAGACCCAGTACTTC. Its translation is CATSGGSAETQYF.

J is TRBJ2-7 and V is TRBV11-3; D remains ambiguous. The germline V gene encodes CDR1 SGHNT and CDR2 YENEEA. Trimming removed 5 bases at V and 0 bases at J, with 8 bases between. This CDR3 has 13 residues. CDR3 sequence: CASSVAGSYEQYF. The DNA of the CDR3 is TGTGCCAGCAGCGTCGCCGGCTCCTACGAGCAGTACTTC.

The genes are TRBV10-3 and TRBJ1-2; 7 bases match TRBD1. The J segment lost 6 bases and the V segment lost 6 bases, leaving 7 bases of the junction unmatched. Germline V gene sequence: CDR1 ENHRY, CDR2 SYGVKD. The CDR3 has 13 amino acids. Here the CDR3 reads CAISRQGWDGYTF. Here the CDR3 DNA reads TGTGCCATCAGCCGACAGGGTTGGGATGGCTACACCTTC.

This chain links TRBV5-1 with TRBJ1-6; a weak D match, TRBD1 (6 bases). Trimming left V 0 bases short and J 10 bases short, with 14 bases between. The CDR3 runs to 15 residues. Germline loops: CDR1 SGHRS, CDR2 YFSETQ. The CDR3 spells CASSLEGTMGSPLHF. CDR3 nucleotide sequence: TGCGCCAGCAGCTTGGAAGGGACAATGGGCTCACCCCTCCACTTT. Filled out from reference TRBV5-1 and TRBJ1-6, the complete variable domain reads KAGVTQTPRYLIKTRGQQVTLSCSPISGHRSVSWYQQTPGQGLQFLFEYFSETQRNKGNFPGRFSGRQFSNSRSEMNVSTLELGDSALYLCASSLEGTMGSPLHFGNGTRLTVT.

This chain uses TRBV3-1 (or the pseudogene TRBV3-2) with TRBJ2-3, with 9 bases aligning to TRBD1. After removal of 3 bases from V and 1 base from J, the junction contained 2 bases not matched to a gene. CDR3 length: 15 residues. Germline CDR1 is LGHDT and CDR2 is YNNKEL (reference sequence). CDR3 nucleotides: TGTGCCAGCAGCCATTGGGACAGGGGCACAGATACGCAGTATTTT. It specifies CASSHWDRGTDTQYF.

The chain combines TRBV5-1 with TRBJ1-1; D gene ambiguous. Trimming removed 4 bases from V and 7 bases from J, with 11 bases in between. The CDR3 contains 12 residues. In germline, CDR1 is SGHRS, CDR2 YFSETQ. CDR3 DNA: TGCGCCAGCAGCCTCGGAGTGGATGAAGCTTTCTTT. As protein: CASSLGVDEAFF.

This clone occurred once. The chain uses TRBV9 and TRBJ2-5; D remains unclear. The germline V and J ends were trimmed by 0 bases and 1 base, with 10 bases remaining between them. Germline V gene data show CDR1 as SGDLS and CDR2 as YYNGEE. This CDR3 is built from 15 residues. The CDR3 bases are TGTGCCAGCAGCGTAGGACACGCCGTCCAAGAGACCCAGTACTTC. Translating it yields CASSVGHAVQETQYF. Filled out from reference TRBV9 and TRBJ2-5, the complete variable domain reads DSGVTQTPKHLITATGQRVTLRCSPRSGDLSVYWYQQSLDQGLQFLIQYYNGEERAKGNILERFSAQQFPDLHSELNLSSLELGDSALYFCASSVGHAVQETQYFGPGTRLLVL.

There are a few counts of this clone. CDR3 DNA sequence: TGTGCCAGCAGCCAAACTAGGGAAAACATTCAGTACTTC. Translating it yields CASSQTRENIQYF. The V call is TRBV3-1 (or the pseudogene TRBV3-2), the J call TRBJ2-4; D may be TRBD2 (5 bases). Germline lookup yields CDR1 LGHDT and CDR2 YNNKEL (reference sequence). V was cut by 2 bases and J by 5 bases, with 7 bases left in between. This CDR3 spans 13 amino acids.

This clone was detected only once. The chain combines TRBV25-1 with TRBJ1-2, with D possibly TRBD1 on 5 matching bases. Germline V gene data show CDR1 as MGHDK and CDR2 as SYGVNS. The germline V and J ends were trimmed by 5 bases and 8 bases, with 12 bases remaining between them. The CDR3 totals 12 residues. This chain's CDR3 is CASSTGAEGYTF. In DNA, the CDR3 is TGTGCCAGCAGTACTGGGGCGGAAGGCTACACCTTC.

The chain couples TRBV30 to TRBJ1-2; 9 bases agree with TRBD1. The CDR3 loop spans 15 amino acids. Germline lookup yields CDR1 GTSNPN and CDR2 SVGIG (reference sequence). Trimming at V came to 2 bases and at J to 7 bases, leaving 11 bases not matched to a gene. CDR3 loop: CAWSYPDRGGGGYTF. CDR3 coding DNA: TGTGCCTGGAGTTACCCGGACAGGGGAGGAGGTGGCTACACCTTC.

The J gene is TRBJ1-5, the V gene TRBV7-2; weak D call: TRBD1 (5 bases). The CDR3 runs to 14 residues. The V and J ends lost 2 bases and 5 bases respectively, with 10 bases between them. The germline gives CDR1 SGHTA, CDR2 FQGNSA. The CDR3 DNA reads TGTGCCAGCAGCTTAACGGGGGATTATCAGCCCCAGCATTTT. This sequence encodes CASSLTGDYQPQHF.

The J gene is TRBJ1-1, the V gene TRBV11-2; D call uncertain. V lost 3 bases and J lost 4, with 12 bases in between. Germline assignment: CDR1 SGHAT and CDR2 FQNNGV. The CDR3 covers 14 residues. CDR3 amino acids: CASSFIGRFTEAFF. The CDR3 region has the DNA TGTGCCAGCAGCTTCATTGGCAGGTTCACTGAAGCTTTCTTT.

This clone was seen many times. V and J are TRBV5-1 and TRBJ2-1; possibly TRBD2 for D (7 bases). V was shortened by 4 bases and J by 4 bases, with 15 bases between the two germline ends. Germline assignment: CDR1 SGHRS and CDR2 YFSETQ. The CDR3 runs 15 residues. CDR3 residues: CASSAGGTYYNEQFF. The CDR3 DNA reads TGCGCCAGCAGCGCCGGGGGGACATATTACAATGAGCAGTTCTTC. The entire variable domain, with the rest obtained from reference TRBV5-1 and TRBJ2-1, is as follows: KAGVTQTPRYLIKTRGQQVTLSCSPISGHRSVSWYQQTPGQGLQFLFEYFSETQRNKGNFPGRFSGRQFSNSRSEMNVSTLELGDSALYLCASSAGGTYYNEQFFGPGTRLTVL.

The chain couples TRBV7-3 to TRBJ1-1; D remains unclear. Germline CDR1 SGHTA, CDR2 FQGTGA. Deletions cut 2 bases from V and 4 bases from J, with 14 bases between. The CDR3 consists of 15 residues. The CDR3 DNA reads TGTGCCAGCAGCTTAGCCGAGGGAATTGGCACTGAAGCTTTCTTT. It is translated as CASSLAEGIGTEAFF.

The V call is TRBV2, the J call TRBJ2-4; 13 bases fit TRBD2. The ends lost 6 bases at V and 1 base at J; junction bases unmatched: 12. Germline assignment: CDR1 SNHLY and CDR2 FYNNEI. The CDR3 runs 19 residues. CDR3 residues: CASSEGLAGLLGAKNIQYF. The CDR3 DNA reads TGTGCCAGCAGCGAGGGACTAGCGGGGCTTCTCGGGGCCAAAAACATTCAGTACTTC. The whole variable domain, remainder taken from reference TRBV2 and TRBJ2-4, is EPEVTQTPSHQVTQMGQEVILRCVPISNHLYFYWYRQILGQKVEFLVSFYNNEISEKSEIFDDQFSVERPDGSNFTLKIRSTKLEDSAMYFCASSEGLAGLLGAKNIQYFGAGTRLSVL.

This clone was observed a handful of times. The rearrangement uses TRBV29-1 and TRBJ2-3; no clear D. Looked up from germline, CDR1 is SQVTM and CDR2 is ANQGSEA. V lost 7 bases to trimming and J lost 5 bases, with 7 bases between them. This CDR3 comprises 10 residues. CDR3 in amino acids: CSAEVDTQYF. For the CDR3, the DNA is TGCAGCGCCGAGGTAGATACGCAGTATTTT.

This rearrangement joins TRBV20-1 to TRBJ2-1; D gene ambiguous. Germline V lookup: CDR1 DFQATT, CDR2 SNEGSKA (reference sequence). V lost 6 bases to trimming and J lost 7 bases, with 7 bases between them. This CDR3 has 10 amino acids. The CDR3 coding sequence is TGCAGTGCCCTCGCGAATGAGCAGTTCTTC. It specifies CSALANEQFF.

The chain employs TRBV28 and TRBJ1-5, with a tentative D call TRBD1 (6 bases). This CDR3 is 15 amino acids long. CDR1 is MDHEN, CDR2 SYDVKM, per germline. The V end was cut by 3 bases, the J end by 6 bases, with 15 bases between. The CDR3 bases are TGTGCCAGCAGTTTTACAGGGTACACGGTTCAGCCCCAGCATTTT. Amino acid sequence: CASSFTGYTVQPQHF. The complete variable domain, with remaining parts taken from reference TRBV28 and TRBJ1-5, reads DVKVTQSSRYLVKRTGEKVFLECVQDMDHENMFWYRQDPGLGLRLIYFSYDVKMKEKGDIPEGYSVSREKKERFSLILESASTNQTSMYLCASSFTGYTVQPQHFGDGTRLSIL.

This clone occurred a few times. The gene calls are TRBV5-6 and TRBJ2-2, with D possibly TRBD1 on 5 matching bases. This CDR3 comprises 16 residues. V lost 3 bases and J lost 2, with 14 bases in between. Germline values: CDR1 SGHDT, CDR2 YYEEEE. The CDR3 protein is CASSSIGHANTGELFF. In nucleotides, the CDR3 is TGTGCCAGCAGCTCAATCGGACACGCCAACACCGGGGAGCTGTTTTTT.

The rearrangement uses TRBV7-8 and TRBJ2-3; the D gene is possibly TRBD2 (5 bases). V dropped 2 bases and J dropped 0 bases, with 12 bases sitting between them. Germline values: CDR1 SGHVS, CDR2 FQNEAQ. The CDR3 runs to 16 residues. CDR3 DNA sequence: TGTGCCAGCAGCTTACGGCCTTCGGGAAGCACAGATACGCAGTATTTT. Translating gives CASSLRPSGSTDTQYF.

Only a few counts were recorded for this clone. The chain is built from TRBV12-3 or TRBV12-4 and TRBJ1-6, with a weak D call TRBD1 (6 bases). V was cut by 3 bases and J by 7 bases, with 7 bases left in between. The CDR3 totals 13 residues. In DNA form, the CDR3 reads TGTGCCAGCAGTTTTGGGGGCAATTCACCCCTCCACTTT. Protein product: CASSFGGNSPLHF.

The table lists this clone with a few counts. The V and J genes are TRBV6-2 or TRBV6-3 and TRBJ1-6; 7 bases are a match to TRBD1. Germline V lookup: CDR1 MNHEY, CDR2 SVGEGT. This CDR3 spans 16 amino acids. The trim removed 6 bases at V and 0 bases at J, leaving 5 bases unmatched. In nucleotides, the CDR3 is TGTGCCAGCAGCAGTGGGACAGCCTCCTATAATTCACCCCTCCACTTT. It codes for CASSSGTASYNSPLHF.

The chain uses TRBV5-1 and TRBJ2-1; 10 bases are a match to TRBD2. The CDR3 has 20 residues. Germline CDR1 and CDR2: SGHRS and YFSETQ. Trimming took 0 bases from V and 2 from J; bases not matched to a gene: 14. CDR3 region: CASSLVAVAGGFSTYNEQFF. The CDR3 bases are TGCGCCAGCAGCTTGGTGGCGGTAGCGGGGGGTTTTAGTACCTACAATGAGCAGTTCTTC.

This clone was seen just once. The chain employs TRBV7-3 and TRBJ1-3; weak D call: TRBD1 (5 bases). The germline gives CDR1 SGHTA, CDR2 FQGTGA. V was clipped by 1 base and J by 0 bases, with 13 bases between them. CDR3 size: 17 residues. The CDR3 DNA reads as TGTGCCAGCAGCTTAATTCCAGGGATGAACTCTGGAAACACCATATATTTT. As protein: CASSLIPGMNSGNTIYF. Combining the CDR3 with reference TRBV7-3 and TRBJ1-3 gives the whole variable domain GAGVSQTPSNKVTEKGKYVELRCDPISGHTALYWYRQSLGQGPEFLIYFQGTGAADDSGLPNDRFFAVRPEGSVSTLKIQRTERGDSAVYLCASSLIPGMNSGNTIYFGEGSWLTVV.

The chain couples TRBV7-2 to TRBJ1-5; the D is unclear. CDR1 is SGHTA and CDR2 is FQGNSA in the germline V gene. The CDR3 length is 14 residues. V was cut by 2 bases and J by 5 bases, with 10 bases left in between. The CDR3 protein is CASSLKYRDQPQHF. The CDR3 DNA sequence: TGTGCCAGCAGCTTAAAGTATAGAGATCAGCCCCAGCATTTT.

This chain links TRBV11-3 with TRBJ2-2, with no clear D. V was cut by 0 bases and J by 0 bases, with 8 bases left in between. Germline CDR1 reads SGHNT; CDR2 reads YENEEA. This CDR3 is 16 amino acids long. The CDR3 protein is CASSLEGYANTGELFF. DNA for the CDR3: TGTGCCAGCAGCTTAGAGGGCTACGCGAACACCGGGGAGCTGTTTTTT.

Concerning this clone: One end of the junction is discordant with germline, which a read error may explain. V usage is TRBV10-1 and J usage is TRBJ2-4; 8 bases are shared with TRBD2. CDR3 length: 15 residues. From germline, CDR1 is WNHNN and CDR2 SYGVQD (reference sequence). CDR3 region: CASSDSGLAQNIQYF. The CDR3 DNA reads as TGCGCCAGCAGTGATTCCGGACTAGCCCAAAACATTCAGTACTTC.

This sequence joins TRBV28 and TRBJ1-4; TRBD1 agrees at 9 bases. The V segment lost 3 bases and the J segment 6 bases; nucleotides outside the gene matches: 5. The CDR3 sequence is 15 residues long. Per germline, CDR1 MDHEN and CDR2 SYDVKM. The CDR3 reads CASSFRTGGDEKLFF. As DNA, the CDR3 is TGTGCCAGCAGTTTTCGCACAGGGGGCGATGAAAAACTGTTTTTT.

The chain uses TRBV10-3 and TRBJ1-4; tentative D call: TRBD1 (5 bases). The germline V gene has CDR1 ENHRY and CDR2 SYGVKD. The V end was cut by 11 bases, the J end by 8 bases, with 18 bases between. This CDR3 has 13 residues. This chain's CDR3 is CASGVNGGEKLFF. DNA of the CDR3: TGTGCCTCTGGGGTAAACGGGGGGGAAAAACTGTTTTTT.